In its sample, the clone carrying this TCR beta chain was seen many times. Its target is not known. V lost 5 bases and J lost 4, with 11 bases in between. The CDR3 consists of 15 residues. Germline CDR1 reads KGHDR; CDR2 reads SFDVKD. This entry comes from a study of Graves' ophthalmopathy and Graves' hyperthyroidism. General study findings and limits: With a specificity of around 76% and a sensitivity of about 71%, the model predicted ophthalmopathy progression. Most expanded thyroid clonotypes above 0.001 frequency also appeared in blood.

TCR beta CDR3 regions were amplified from RNA transcripts. A first-round RT-PCR used HTBI primers, followed by a second-round multiplex PCR. MiXCR, applied by TCRdb to the multiplex PCR reads, yields one record per CDR3 protein. The table shows about 700,000 distinct CDR3 sequences, with more than 40% occurring only once. Clinicians made diagnoses from clinical symptoms, serum thyroxine, TRAb, thyroid ultrasound and orbital computed tomography. PBMCs were obtained from roughly 9.5 ml of fresh peripheral blood. Sequencing used peripheral blood. The chain links TRBV24-1 to TRBJ2-6; D may be TRBD1 or TRBD2 (5 bases each). The sequence was collected from an adult man with Graves' ophthalmopathy. In DNA, the CDR3 is TGTGCCACCAGTGGAGGGGCCCTCGGGGCCAACGTCCTGACTTTC. It yields the protein CATSGGALGANVLTF.